This T cell receptor beta chain was sequenced for a study of T cell responses to AZD1222 COVID-19 vaccine (dated by TCRdb to the early 2020s). Study-level background: A total of 230 to 250 trial participants underwent TCR sequencing, of whom under 220 had received two doses of AZD1222 and some 25 had received two doses of the MenACWY control vaccine. Trial participants were enrolled by age into 18-55, 56-69 and 70-plus year subgroups, with around 150, 28 and 57 TCR-sequenced participants respectively. What the study reported, not specific to this receptor: After two AZD1222 doses, both the breadth and the depth of spike-specific TCRs were significantly higher than at day 0 and than in MenACWY recipients. Reportedly, almost half of the unique spike-specific TCRs recognized epitopes lying outside the regions that are mutated in the B.1.351 and B.1.1.7 variants. CD4 TCRs associated with the vaccine covered the entire spike protein, and the dominant responses were in regions 160-218 and 743-854. Participants were mostly white British, with more females than males. The authors suggested clonal diversity may have been underestimated. Conclusions about previously exposed vaccinees are limited because only five to seven AZD1222 recipients were SARS-CoV-2 seropositive at baseline. Because no day 14 peak-response samples were available, the repertoires could be characterized only after the peak T cell response. The 56-69-year group was small, and its depth increase did not reach significance, likely because of low power.

The CDR3 goes from the cysteine to the phenylalanine over 16 residues. Only the CDR3 region is kept as DNA, spanning 48 bases read in frame from base 1. In the germline V gene, CDR1 corresponds to SGHDT and CDR2 to YYEEEE. Trimming takes 2 bases from V and 1 base from J, and the germline ends sit 15 bases apart. The time point label of this sample denotes: about 28 days (+/-7) after the second vaccine dose. The sample's treatment or condition, from its label and the paper: meningococcal conjugate vaccine given as trial control. Vaccinee samples were obtained from the UK trials COV001 and COV002, which included a single-blind randomized controlled phase 2/3 trial of AZD1222 (ChAdOx1 nCoV-19) in healthy adults. Trial participant PBMC samples were collected at day 0 and day 28 after the second dose for TCRbeta chain sequencing. Turning to this clone: Which antigen it targets is not known. No qualities accompany the bases; no much larger clone lies one base away.

The CDR3 regions of human TCRbeta chains were subjected to immunosequencing. The source study handled its data this way. TCRs in the repertoires were matched against a reference library of SARS-CoV-2-specific TCRs that had been generated with the MIRA antigen-specificity platform. Breadth was defined as the fraction of unique TCRs that were SARS-CoV-2-associated, and depth was defined as the fraction of total T cells that were SARS-CoV-2-associated. Each spike-specific TCR was assigned to its reactive spike region and to a CD4 or CD8 class using the MIRA data. Log10-transformed breadth and depth values were compared by one-way ANOVA with Sidak's multiple comparisons tests. TCRdb limited this immuneACCESS table to in-frame rearrangements with V and J called. A share of clones is missing; checked studies link under half to unresolved V genes, and the rest is unexplained. The V and J calls and clone size were taken over from that table, and D and trimming were inferred from the DNA. The sample table lists 99,000 or so clones, more than 75% of them with a count of one. Roughly 3.3% of the sample goes to the ten largest clones.

The sequence links TRBV5-6 to TRBJ1-1, with no D gene named confidently. The source was peripheral blood, collected 28 days after the second dose of the MenACWY control vaccine. This clonotype originated in an adult who received the MenACWY meningococcal vaccine as a control. The DNA is TGTGCCAGCAGCTTCTGGGGTAACTTACCGAACACTGAAGCTTTCTTT. Translated, this is CASSFWGNLPNTEAFF. The entire variable domain, with the stretches around the CDR3 drawn from the reference TRBV5-6 and TRBJ1-1 proteins, is DAGVTQSPTHLIKTRGQQVTLRCSPKSGHDTVSWYQQALGQGPQFIFQYYEEEERQRGNFPDRFSGHQFPNYSSELNVNALLLGDSALYLCASSFWGNLPNTEAFFGQGTRLTVV.